The 3 T cell receptor beta chains listed next were all sequenced from one sample in a study of monozygotic twins with inflammatory bowel disease. TCRdb re-called the 5' RACE reads; every CDR3 protein appears as one record, without DNA. The table lists about 380,000 distinct CDR3 sequences. The specimen was blood. These receptors were taken from a human donor with ulcerative colitis or Crohn's disease, or a healthy co-twin of an affected twin (not recorded which).

The V and J genes are TRBV7-9 and TRBJ2-3; TCRdb reports TRBD1, a call that lacks DNA to check it against. Germline V gives CDR1 SEHNR, CDR2 FQNEAQ (reference sequence). This CDR3 has 16 amino acids. The CDR3 is CASSFRTGQGSDTQYF.

The genes are TRBV4-1 and TRBJ2-3; as DNA is missing, the TRBD1 call by TCRdb cannot be tested. The CDR3 sequence is 21 residues long. The V gene's germline CDR1 is MGHRA and CDR2 YSYEKL. CDR3 region: CASSQERDSRFTTHFTDTQYF.

The chain is built from TRBV28 and TRBJ2-2. There are 13 residues in the CDR3. Germline CDR1 reads MDHEN; CDR2 reads SYDVKM. The CDR3 loop reads CASSFLNTGELFF.